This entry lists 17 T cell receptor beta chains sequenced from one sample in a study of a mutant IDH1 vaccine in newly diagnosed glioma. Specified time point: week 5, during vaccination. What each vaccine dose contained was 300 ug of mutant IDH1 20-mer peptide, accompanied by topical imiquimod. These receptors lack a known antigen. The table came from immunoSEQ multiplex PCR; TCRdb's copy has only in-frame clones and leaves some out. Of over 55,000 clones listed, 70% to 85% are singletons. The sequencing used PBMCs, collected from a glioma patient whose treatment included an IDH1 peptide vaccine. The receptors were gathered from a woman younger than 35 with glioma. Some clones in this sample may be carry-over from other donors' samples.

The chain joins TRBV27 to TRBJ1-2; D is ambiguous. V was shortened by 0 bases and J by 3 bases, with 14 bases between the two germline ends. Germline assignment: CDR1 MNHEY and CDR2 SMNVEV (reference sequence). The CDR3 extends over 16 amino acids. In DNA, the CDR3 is TGTGCCAGCAGTTTATCAGCCCAGGTGGATTACTATGGCTACACCTTC. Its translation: CASSLSAQVDYYGYTF.

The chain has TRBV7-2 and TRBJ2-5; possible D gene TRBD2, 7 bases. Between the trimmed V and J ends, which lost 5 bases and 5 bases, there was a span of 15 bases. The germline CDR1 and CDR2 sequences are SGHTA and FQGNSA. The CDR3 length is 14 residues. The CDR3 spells CASSPGGGSETQYF. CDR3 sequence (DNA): TGTGCCAGCAGCCCGGGGGGCGGGAGTGAGACCCAGTACTTC.

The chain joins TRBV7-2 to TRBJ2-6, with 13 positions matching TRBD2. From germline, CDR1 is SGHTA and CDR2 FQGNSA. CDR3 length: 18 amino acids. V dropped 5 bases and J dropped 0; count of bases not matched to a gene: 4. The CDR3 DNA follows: TGTGCCAGCAGCACGGGACTAGCGGGAACCTCTGGGGCCAACGTCCTGACTTTC. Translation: CASSTGLAGTSGANVLTF. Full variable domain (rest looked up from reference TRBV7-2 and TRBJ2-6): GAGVSQSPSNKVTEKGKDVELRCDPISGHTALYWYRQSLGQGLEFLIYFQGNSAPDKSGLPSDRFSAERTGGSVSTLTIQRTQQEDSAVYLCASSTGLAGTSGANVLTFGAGSRLTVL.

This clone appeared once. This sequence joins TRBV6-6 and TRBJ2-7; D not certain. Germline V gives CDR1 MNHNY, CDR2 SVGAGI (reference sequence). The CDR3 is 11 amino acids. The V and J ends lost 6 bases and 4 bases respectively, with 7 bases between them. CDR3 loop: CASSLEYEQYF. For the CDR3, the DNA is TGTGCCAGCAGCCTAGAGTACGAGCAGTACTTC.

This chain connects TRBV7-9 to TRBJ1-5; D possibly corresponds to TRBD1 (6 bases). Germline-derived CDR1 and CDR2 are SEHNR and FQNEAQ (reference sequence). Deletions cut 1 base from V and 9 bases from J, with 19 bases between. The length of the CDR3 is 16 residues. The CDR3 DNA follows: TGTGCCAGCAGCTTAGTGGGGACATCATCAAGGGGGCCCCAGCATTTT. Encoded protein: CASSLVGTSSRGPQHF. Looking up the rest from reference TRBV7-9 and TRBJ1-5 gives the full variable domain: DTGVSQNPRHKITKRGQNVTFRCDPISEHNRLYWYRQTLGQGPEFLTYFQNEAQLEKSRLLSDRFSAERPKGSFSTLEIQRTEQGDSAMYLCASSLVGTSSRGPQHFGDGTRLSIL.

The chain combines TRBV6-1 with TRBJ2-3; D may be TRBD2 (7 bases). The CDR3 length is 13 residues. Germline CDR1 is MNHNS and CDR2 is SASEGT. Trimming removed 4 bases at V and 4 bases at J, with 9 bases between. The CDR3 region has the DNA TGTGCCAGCAGTGTGGGGGGGCCAGATACGCAGTATTTT. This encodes CASSVGGPDTQYF.

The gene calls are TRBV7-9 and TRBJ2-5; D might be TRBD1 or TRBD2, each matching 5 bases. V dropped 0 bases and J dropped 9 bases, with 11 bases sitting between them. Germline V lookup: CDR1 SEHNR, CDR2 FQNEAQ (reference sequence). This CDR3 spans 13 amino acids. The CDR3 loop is CASSLAPGAAQYF. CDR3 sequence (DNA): TGTGCCAGCAGCTTAGCGCCCGGGGCGGCCCAGTACTTC.

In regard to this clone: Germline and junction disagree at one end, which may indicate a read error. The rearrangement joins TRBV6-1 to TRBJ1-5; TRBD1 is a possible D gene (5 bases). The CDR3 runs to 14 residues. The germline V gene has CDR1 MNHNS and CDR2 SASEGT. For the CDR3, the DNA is TGTGCCAGCAGCGAAGGACATTTTGGTCAGCCCCAGCATTTT. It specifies CASSEGHFGQPQHF.

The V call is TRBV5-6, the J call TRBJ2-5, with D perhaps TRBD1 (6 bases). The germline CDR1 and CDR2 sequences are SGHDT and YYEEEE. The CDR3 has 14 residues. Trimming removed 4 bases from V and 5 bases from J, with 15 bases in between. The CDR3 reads CASSRGTFEETQYF. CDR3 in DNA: TGTGCCAGCAGCAGAGGGACATTTGAGGAGACCCAGTACTTC.

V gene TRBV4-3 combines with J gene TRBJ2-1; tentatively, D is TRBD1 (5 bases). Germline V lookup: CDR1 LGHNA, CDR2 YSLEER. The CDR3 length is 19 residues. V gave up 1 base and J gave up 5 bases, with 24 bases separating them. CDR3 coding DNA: TGCGCCAGCAGCCAAGGGGTCAGGGCAGCCCTAAGGTGGGACAATGAGCAGTTCTTC. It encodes CASSQGVRAALRWDNEQFF.

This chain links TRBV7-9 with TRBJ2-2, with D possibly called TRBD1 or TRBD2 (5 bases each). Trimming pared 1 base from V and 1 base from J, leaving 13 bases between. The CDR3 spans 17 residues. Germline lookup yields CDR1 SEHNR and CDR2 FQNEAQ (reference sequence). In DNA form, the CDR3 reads TGTGCCAGCAGCTTAGGAACGGGACGGAGGAACACCGGGGAGCTGTTTTTT. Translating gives CASSLGTGRRNTGELFF.

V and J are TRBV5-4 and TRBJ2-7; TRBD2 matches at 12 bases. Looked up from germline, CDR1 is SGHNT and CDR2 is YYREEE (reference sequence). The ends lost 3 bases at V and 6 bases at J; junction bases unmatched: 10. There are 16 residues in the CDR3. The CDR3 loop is CASSSRLAGAVPEQYF. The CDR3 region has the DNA TGTGCCAGCAGCTCACGACTAGCGGGAGCTGTTCCCGAGCAGTACTTC. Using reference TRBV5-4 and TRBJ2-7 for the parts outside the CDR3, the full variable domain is ETGVTQSPTHLIKTRGQQVTLRCSSQSGHNTVSWYQQALGQGPQFIFQYYREEENGRGNFPPRFSGLQFPNYSSELNVNALELDDSALYLCASSSRLAGAVPEQYFGPGTRLTVT.

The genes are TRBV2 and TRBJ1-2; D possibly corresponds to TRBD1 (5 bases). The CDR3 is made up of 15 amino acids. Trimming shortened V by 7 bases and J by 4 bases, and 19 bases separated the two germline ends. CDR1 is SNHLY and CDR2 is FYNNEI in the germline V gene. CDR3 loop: CASTSPRGGVYGYTF. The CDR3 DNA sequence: TGTGCCAGCACCTCTCCCCGGGGGGGGGTCTATGGCTACACCTTC.

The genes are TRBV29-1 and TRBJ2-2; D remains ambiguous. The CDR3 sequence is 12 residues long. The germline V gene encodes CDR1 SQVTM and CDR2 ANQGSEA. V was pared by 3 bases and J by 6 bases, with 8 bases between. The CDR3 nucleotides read TGCAGCGTTGATAGGGCATCCGGGGAGCTGTTTTTT. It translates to CSVDRASGELFF.

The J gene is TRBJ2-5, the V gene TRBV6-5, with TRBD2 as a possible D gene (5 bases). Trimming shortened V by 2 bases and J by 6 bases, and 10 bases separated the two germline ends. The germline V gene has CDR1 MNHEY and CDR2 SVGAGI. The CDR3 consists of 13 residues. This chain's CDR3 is CASSYTGVKTQYF. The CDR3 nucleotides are TGTGCCAGCAGTTACACCGGGGTGAAGACCCAGTACTTC.

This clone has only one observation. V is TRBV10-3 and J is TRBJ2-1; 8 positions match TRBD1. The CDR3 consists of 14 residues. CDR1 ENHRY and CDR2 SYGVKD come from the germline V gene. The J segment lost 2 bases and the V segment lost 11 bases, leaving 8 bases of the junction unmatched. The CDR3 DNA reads TGTGCCCTTTCTTCGGGACAGGCCTACAATGAGCAGTTCTTC. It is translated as CALSSGQAYNEQFF.

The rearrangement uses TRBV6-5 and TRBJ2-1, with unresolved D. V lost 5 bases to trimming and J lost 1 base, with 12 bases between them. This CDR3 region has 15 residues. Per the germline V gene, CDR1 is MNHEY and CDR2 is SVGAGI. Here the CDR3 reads CASSTRSYSYNEQFF. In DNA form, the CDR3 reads TGTGCCAGCAGTACCCGCAGCTATTCCTACAATGAGCAGTTCTTC.